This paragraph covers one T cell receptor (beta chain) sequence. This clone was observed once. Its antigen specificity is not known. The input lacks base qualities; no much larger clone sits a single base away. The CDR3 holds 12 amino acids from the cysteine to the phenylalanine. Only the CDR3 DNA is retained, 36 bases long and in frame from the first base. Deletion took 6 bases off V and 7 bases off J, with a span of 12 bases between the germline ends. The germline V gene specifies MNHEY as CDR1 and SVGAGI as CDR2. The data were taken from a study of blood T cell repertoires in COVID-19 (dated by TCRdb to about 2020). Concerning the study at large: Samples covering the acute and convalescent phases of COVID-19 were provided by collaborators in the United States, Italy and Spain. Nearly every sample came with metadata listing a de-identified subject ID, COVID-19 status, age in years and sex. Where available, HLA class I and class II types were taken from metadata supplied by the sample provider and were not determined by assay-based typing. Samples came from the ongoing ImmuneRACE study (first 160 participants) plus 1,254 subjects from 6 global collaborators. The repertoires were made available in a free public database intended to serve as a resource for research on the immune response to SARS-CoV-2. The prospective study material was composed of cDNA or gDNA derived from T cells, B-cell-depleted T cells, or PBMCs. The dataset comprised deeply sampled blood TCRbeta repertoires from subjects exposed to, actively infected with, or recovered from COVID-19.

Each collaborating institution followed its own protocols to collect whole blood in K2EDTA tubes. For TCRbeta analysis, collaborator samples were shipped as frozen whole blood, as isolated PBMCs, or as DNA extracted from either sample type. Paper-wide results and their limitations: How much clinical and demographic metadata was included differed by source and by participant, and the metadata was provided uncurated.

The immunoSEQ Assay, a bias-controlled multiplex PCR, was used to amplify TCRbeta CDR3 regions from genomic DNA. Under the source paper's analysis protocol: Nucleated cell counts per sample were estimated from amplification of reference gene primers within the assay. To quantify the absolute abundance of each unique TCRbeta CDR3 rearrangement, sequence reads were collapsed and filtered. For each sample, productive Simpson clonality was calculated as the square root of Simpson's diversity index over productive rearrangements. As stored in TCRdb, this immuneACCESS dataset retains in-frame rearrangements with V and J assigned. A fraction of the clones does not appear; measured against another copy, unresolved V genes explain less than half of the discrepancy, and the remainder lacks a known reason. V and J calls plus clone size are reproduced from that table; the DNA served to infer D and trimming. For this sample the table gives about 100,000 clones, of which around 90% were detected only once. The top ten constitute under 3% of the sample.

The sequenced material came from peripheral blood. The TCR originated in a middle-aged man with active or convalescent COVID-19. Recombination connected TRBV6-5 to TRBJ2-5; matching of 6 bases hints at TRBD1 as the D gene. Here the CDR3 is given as CASRRGKGTQYF. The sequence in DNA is TGTGCCAGCAGAAGGGGGAAAGGGACCCAGTACTTC.